These 11 T cell receptor beta chains were all obtained from the same sample, sequenced in a study of blood T cell repertoires in COVID-19. Sequencing was performed with immunoSEQ multiplex PCR; in TCRdb, only in-frame clones are kept and a portion is missing. This sample has about 140,000 clones, with more than 85% found just once. Sequenced material: peripheral blood. All receptors come from a human donor in a cohort sampled during active COVID-19.

The chain uses TRBV12-3 or TRBV12-4 and TRBJ1-1; possibly TRBD1 for D (5 bases). V was shortened by 6 bases and J by 11 bases, with 19 bases between the two germline ends. The CDR3 consists of 13 residues. CDR3 sequence (DNA): TGTGCCAGCAGCCAAGCCTCAGGGTTGATGGCTTTCTTT. Its protein product is CASSQASGLMAFF.

CDR3 DNA sequence: TGTGCCAGCATTGGACAATATAATTCACCCCTCCACTTT. It encodes CASIGQYNSPLHF. The chain couples TRBV6-5 to TRBJ1-6, with D possibly matching TRBD1 (5 bases). V lost 7 bases and J 4 bases, leaving 8 bases between the germline ends. CDR1 and CDR2 from the germline V gene are MNHEY and SVGAGI. The CDR3 extends over 13 amino acids.

This chain joins TRBV4-2 and TRBJ2-1, with TRBD2 identical over 8 bases. Trimming at V came to 1 base and at J to 9 bases, leaving 5 bases not matched to a gene. This CDR3 comprises 14 residues. Looked up from germline, CDR1 is LGHNA and CDR2 is YNFKEQ. CDR3 sequence reads: CASSQVRTSSEQFF. As DNA, the CDR3 is TGTGCCAGCAGCCAAGTTCGGACTAGCAGTGAGCAGTTCTTC.

To note about this clone: Within the sample, other DNA sequences also encode this same CDR3. This chain links TRBV28 with TRBJ2-4; D is uncertain. Trimming removed 3 bases from V and 0 bases from J, with 9 bases in between. The CDR3 loop spans 15 amino acids. CDR1 and CDR2 (germline): MDHEN, SYDVKM. Here the CDR3 reads CASSFRRLAKNIQYF. CDR3 in DNA: TGTGCCAGCAGTTTCAGGCGTCTAGCCAAAAACATTCAGTACTTC.

The rearrangement joins TRBV20-1 to TRBJ1-1, with TRBD1 as a possible D gene (5 bases). With 3 bases removed from V and 5 bases from J, the gap between germline ends came to 13 bases. This CDR3 is 13 amino acids long. Germline-derived CDR1 and CDR2 are DFQATT and SNEGSKA (reference sequence). CDR3 in amino acids: CSASNGGVTEAFF. The CDR3 region has the DNA TGCAGTGCTAGTAATGGAGGGGTGACTGAAGCTTTCTTT.

The chain is built from TRBV6-1 and TRBJ1-5; perhaps TRBD1 as D (6 bases). CDR1 and CDR2 from the germline V gene are MNHNS and SASEGT. This CDR3 spans 14 amino acids. V gave up 2 bases and J gave up 3 bases, with 8 bases separating them. The CDR3 sequence is CASSEQGYNQPQHF. The CDR3 coding sequence is TGTGCCAGCAGTGAACAGGGGTACAATCAGCCCCAGCATTTT.

This clone was found once. The V and J genes are TRBV7-8 and TRBJ2-4; 10 nucleotides line up with TRBD2. The trim removed 5 bases at V and 8 bases at J, leaving 15 bases unmatched. Germline lookup yields CDR1 SGHVS and CDR2 FQNEAQ. The CDR3 totals 17 residues. CDR3 sequence: CASSPLGAGGPNHIQYF. The CDR3, as DNA: TGTGCCAGCAGCCCATTAGGAGCGGGGGGGCCTAATCACATTCAGTACTTC.

The CDR3 nucleotides are TGTGCCAGCAGTCCCGAGGGGGGGGAAGGGGAAAAACTGTTTTTT. Its translation is CASSPEGGEGEKLFF. The rearrangement uses TRBV28 and TRBJ1-4, with D possibly being TRBD1 (6 bases). The V gene's germline CDR1 is MDHEN and CDR2 SYDVKM. The CDR3 is 15 amino acids. V was trimmed by 5 bases and J by 8 bases, leaving 18 bases between them.

The chain couples TRBV2 to TRBJ2-7; perhaps TRBD1 as D (8 bases). Looked up from germline, CDR1 is SNHLY and CDR2 is FYNNEI. V lost 7 bases and J lost 1, with 11 bases in between. The CDR3 runs 13 residues. The DNA of the CDR3 is TGTGCCAGCAAACAGGGGGGGTCCTACGAGCAGTACTTC. Translated, it gives CASKQGGSYEQYF.

This sequence joins TRBV5-5 and TRBJ2-5; 8 bases are a match to TRBD1. CDR3 length equals 14 residues. V lost 4 bases and J lost 4; bases outside the gene matches: 6. From germline, CDR1 is SGHKS and CDR2 YYEKEE (reference sequence). CDR3 sequence reads: CASSTSGGSETQYF. CDR3 nucleotide sequence: TGTGCCAGCAGCACCTCAGGGGGCTCAGAGACCCAGTACTTC.

This rearrangement joins TRBV28 to TRBJ1-5; perhaps TRBD1 as D (6 bases). V was pared by 4 bases and J by 5 bases, with 12 bases between. The CDR3 extends over 14 amino acids. CDR1 is MDHEN, CDR2 SYDVKM, per germline. The CDR3 DNA reads TGTGCCAGCAGTTCCCCAGGGGTGGATCAGCCCCAGCATTTT. Translated: CASSSPGVDQPQHF.